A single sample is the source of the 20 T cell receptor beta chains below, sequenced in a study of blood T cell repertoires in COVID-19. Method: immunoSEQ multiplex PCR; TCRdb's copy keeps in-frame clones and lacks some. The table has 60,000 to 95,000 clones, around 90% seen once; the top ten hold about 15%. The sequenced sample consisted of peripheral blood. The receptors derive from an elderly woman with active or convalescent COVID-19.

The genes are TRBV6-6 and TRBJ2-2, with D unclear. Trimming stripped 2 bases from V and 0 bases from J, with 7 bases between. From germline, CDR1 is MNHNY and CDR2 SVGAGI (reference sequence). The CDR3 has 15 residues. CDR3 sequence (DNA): TGTGCCAGCAGTTACCTTCTCCCGAACACCGGGGAGCTGTTTTTT. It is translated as CASSYLLPNTGELFF.

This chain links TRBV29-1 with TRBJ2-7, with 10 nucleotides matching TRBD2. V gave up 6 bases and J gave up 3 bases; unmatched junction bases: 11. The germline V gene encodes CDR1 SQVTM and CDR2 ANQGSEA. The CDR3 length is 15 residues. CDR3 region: CSVLGTSVLYYEQYF. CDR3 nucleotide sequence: TGCAGCGTCCTCGGGACTAGCGTTCTATACTACGAGCAGTACTTC.

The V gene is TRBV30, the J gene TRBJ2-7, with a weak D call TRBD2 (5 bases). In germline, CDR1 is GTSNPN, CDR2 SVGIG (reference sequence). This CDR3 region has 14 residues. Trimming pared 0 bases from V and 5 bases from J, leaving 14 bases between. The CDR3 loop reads CAWSVKRGWHEQYF. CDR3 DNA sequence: TGTGCCTGGAGTGTAAAAAGAGGGTGGCACGAGCAGTACTTC.

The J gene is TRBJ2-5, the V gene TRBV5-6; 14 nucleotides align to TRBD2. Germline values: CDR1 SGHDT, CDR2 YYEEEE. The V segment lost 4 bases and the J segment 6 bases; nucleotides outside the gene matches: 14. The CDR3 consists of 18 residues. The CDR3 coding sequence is TGTGCCAGCAGCCGTTTAACCGGGACTAGCGGGGGAGTGAAGACCCAGTACTTC. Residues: CASSRLTGTSGGVKTQYF.

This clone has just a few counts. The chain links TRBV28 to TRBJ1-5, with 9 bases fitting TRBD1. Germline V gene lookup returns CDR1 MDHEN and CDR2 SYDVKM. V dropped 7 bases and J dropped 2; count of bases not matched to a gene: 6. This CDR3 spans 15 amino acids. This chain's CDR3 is CASIRDRVRNQPQHF. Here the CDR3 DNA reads TGTGCCAGCATCCGGGACAGGGTCCGCAATCAGCCCCAGCATTTT.

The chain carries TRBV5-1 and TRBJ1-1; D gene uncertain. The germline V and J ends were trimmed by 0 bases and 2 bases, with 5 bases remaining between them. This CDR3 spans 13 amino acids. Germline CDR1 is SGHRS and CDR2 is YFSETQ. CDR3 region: CASSLAGNTEAFF. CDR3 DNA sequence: TGCGCCAGCAGCTTGGCAGGCAACACTGAAGCTTTCTTT.

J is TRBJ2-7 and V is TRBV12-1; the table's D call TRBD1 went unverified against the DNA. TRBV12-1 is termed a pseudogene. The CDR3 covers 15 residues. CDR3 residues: CASSHKRTGRYEQYF. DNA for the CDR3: TGTGCCAGCAGCCATAAAAGGACAGGCCGCTACGAGCAGTACTTC.

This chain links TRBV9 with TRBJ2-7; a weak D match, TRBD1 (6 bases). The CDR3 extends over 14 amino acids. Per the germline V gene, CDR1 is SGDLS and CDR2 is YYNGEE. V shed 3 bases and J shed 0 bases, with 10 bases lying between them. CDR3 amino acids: CASSAGDTSYEQYF. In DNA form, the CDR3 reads TGTGCCAGCAGCGCCGGGGACACCTCCTACGAGCAGTACTTC.

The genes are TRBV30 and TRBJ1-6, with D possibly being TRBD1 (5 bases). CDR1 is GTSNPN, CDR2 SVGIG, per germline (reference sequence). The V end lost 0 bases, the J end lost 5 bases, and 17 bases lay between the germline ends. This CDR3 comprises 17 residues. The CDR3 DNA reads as TGTGCCTGGAGTGTAAAGGGCAGGGCCCCCAATAATTCACCCCTCCACTTT. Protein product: CAWSVKGRAPNNSPLHF.

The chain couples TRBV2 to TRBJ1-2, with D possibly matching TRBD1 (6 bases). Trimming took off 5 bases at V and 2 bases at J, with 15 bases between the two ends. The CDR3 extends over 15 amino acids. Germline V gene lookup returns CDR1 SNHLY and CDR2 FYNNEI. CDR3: CASSQGIRSNYGYTF. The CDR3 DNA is TGTGCCAGCAGTCAGGGGATAAGATCCAACTATGGCTACACCTTC.

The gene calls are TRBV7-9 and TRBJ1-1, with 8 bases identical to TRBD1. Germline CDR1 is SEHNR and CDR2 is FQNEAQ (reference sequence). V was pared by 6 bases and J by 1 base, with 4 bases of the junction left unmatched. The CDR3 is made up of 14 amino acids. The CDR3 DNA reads TGTGCCAGCAGGTTGGGACAGGCGAACACTGAAGCTTTCTTT. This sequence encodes CASRLGQANTEAFF.

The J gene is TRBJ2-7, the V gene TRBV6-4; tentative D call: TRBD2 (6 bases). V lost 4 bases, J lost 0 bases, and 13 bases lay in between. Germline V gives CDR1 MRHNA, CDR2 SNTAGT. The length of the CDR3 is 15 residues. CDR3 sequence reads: CASSAFSGDSYEQYF. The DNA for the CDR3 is TGTGCCAGCAGTGCCTTTAGCGGCGACTCCTACGAGCAGTACTTC.

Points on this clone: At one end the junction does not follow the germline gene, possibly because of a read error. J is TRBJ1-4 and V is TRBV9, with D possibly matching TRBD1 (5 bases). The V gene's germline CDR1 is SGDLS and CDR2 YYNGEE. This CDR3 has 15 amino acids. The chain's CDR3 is CASSVGIGTSEKLFF. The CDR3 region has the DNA TGTGCCAGCAGCGTAGGGATAGGGACTAGTGAAAAACTGTTTTTT.

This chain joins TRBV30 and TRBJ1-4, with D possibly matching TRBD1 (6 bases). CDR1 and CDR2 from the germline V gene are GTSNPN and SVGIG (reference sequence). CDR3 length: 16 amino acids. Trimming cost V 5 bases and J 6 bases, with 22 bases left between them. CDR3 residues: CAWGRGAVSGDEKLFF. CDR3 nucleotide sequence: TGTGCCTGGGGACGGGGGGCGGTCAGCGGGGATGAAAAACTGTTTTTT.

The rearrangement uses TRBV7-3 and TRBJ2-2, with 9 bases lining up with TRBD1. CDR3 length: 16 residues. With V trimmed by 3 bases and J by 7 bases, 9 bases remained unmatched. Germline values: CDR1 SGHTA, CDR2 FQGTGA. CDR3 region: CASSLEGTGFSGELFF. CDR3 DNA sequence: TGTGCCAGCAGCTTGGAGGGGACAGGGTTTAGCGGGGAGCTGTTTTTT.

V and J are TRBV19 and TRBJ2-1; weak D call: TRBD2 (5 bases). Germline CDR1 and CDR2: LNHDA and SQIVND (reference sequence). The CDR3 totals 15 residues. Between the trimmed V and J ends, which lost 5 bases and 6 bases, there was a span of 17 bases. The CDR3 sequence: CASSRPTRAGNEQFF. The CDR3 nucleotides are TGTGCCAGTAGTCGCCCGACGAGGGCAGGCAATGAGCAGTTCTTC.

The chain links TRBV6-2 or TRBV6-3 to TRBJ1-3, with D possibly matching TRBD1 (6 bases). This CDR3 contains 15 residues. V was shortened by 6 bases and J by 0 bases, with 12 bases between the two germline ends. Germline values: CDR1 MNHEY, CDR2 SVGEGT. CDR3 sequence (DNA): TGTGCCAGCAGCCCGACAGGAGTCTCTGGAAACACCATATATTTT. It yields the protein CASSPTGVSGNTIYF.

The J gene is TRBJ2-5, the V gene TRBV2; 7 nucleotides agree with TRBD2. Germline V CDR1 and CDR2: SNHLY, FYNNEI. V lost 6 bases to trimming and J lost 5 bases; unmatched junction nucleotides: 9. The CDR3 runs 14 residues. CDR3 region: CASRLGGGSETQYF. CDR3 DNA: TGTGCCAGCAGGCTCGGCGGGGGAAGCGAGACCCAGTACTTC.

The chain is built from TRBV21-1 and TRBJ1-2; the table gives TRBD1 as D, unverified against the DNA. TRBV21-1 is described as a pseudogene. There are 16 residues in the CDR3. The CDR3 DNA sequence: TGTGCCAGCAGCCAGCTGGGACAGGGGGCGCGTGATGGCTACACCTTC. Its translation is CASSQLGQGARDGYTF.

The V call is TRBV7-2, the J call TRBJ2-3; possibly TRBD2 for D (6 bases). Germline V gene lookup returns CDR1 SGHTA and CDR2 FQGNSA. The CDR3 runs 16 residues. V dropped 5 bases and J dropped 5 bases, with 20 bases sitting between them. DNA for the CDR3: TGTGCCAGCAGCACCCCGAGGGACTTCTTCGAAGATACGCAGTATTTT. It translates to CASSTPRDFFEDTQYF.